This TCR beta chain was profiled in a study of blood T cell repertoires in COVID-19 (TCRdb year 2020). Looking at the study overall: Samples from collaborators originated in the United States, Italy and Spain and spanned both the acute and convalescent phases of COVID-19. The material from the prospective study consisted of cDNA or gDNA derived from T cells, B-cell-depleted T cells, or PBMCs. Subjects who had been exposed to COVID-19, were actively infected with it, or had recovered from it provided the deeply sampled blood TCRbeta repertoires that made up the dataset. A freely available public database, intended as a resource for researchers studying the immune response to SARS-CoV-2, is where the repertoires were released. Samples came from the ongoing ImmuneRACE study (first 160 participants) plus 1,254 subjects from 6 global collaborators. Sample metadata almost always included a de-identified subject ID, COVID-19 status, age in years and sex. Where HLA class I and class II types were available, the types were taken from metadata supplied by the sample provider, not from assay-based typing. What the authors observed across the whole study: The quantity of clinical and demographic metadata differed by source and by participant and was supplied without curation.

V loses 5 bases of germline sequence and J loses 6 bases, and the interval between the two ends is 19 bases. From the cysteine up to the phenylalanine, the CDR3 has a length of 15 residues. The DNA shown is the 45-base CDR3, in frame from base 1. The germline V gene provides CDR1 SNHLY and CDR2 FYNNEI. TCRbeta CDR3 regions were amplified from genomic DNA using the immunoSEQ Assay, a bias-controlled multiplex PCR. The study's processing was this. Within the assay, amplification of reference gene primers was used to estimate how many nucleated cells each sample contained. Sequence reads were collapsed and filtered to measure the absolute abundance of every unique TCRbeta CDR3 rearrangement. Productive Simpson clonality was computed per sample as the square root of Simpson's diversity index over productive rearrangements. The source is immuneACCESS, and TCRdb retained only in-frame sequences with V and J called. Part of the clones is not carried over; for the studies checked, unresolved V genes explain less than half of this, and the remainder is unexplained. V, J and clone size reflect that table, while D and trimming were determined from the DNA. The sample records roughly 100,000 clones, 85% of which are singletons. Clones ranked in the top ten supply around 2% of the sample.

Whole blood was collected in K2EDTA tubes by collaborating institutions according to the institutions' own protocols. For TCRbeta analysis, collaborators shipped samples as frozen whole blood, isolated PBMCs, or DNA extracted from either of those sample types. This clone was recorded once. It has no known antigen specificity. Per-base quality was not reported, and no clone a single base away is much larger than it. The sequenced material came from peripheral blood. The chain couples TRBV2 to TRBJ1-2; too little of a D gene remains to name it. This clonotype was sampled from a woman in her 70s with active or convalescent COVID-19. The CDR3: CASSYTEAQVDGYTF. The DNA sequence reads TGTGCCAGCAGTTACACGGAGGCCCAGGTGGATGGCTACACCTTC.